The source of this TCR beta chain is a study of OX40 agonist ivuxolimab in advanced cancers. TCRdb's copy holds only in-frame clones and misses some; the assay was immunoSEQ multiplex PCR. Of 70,000 or so clones in the sample, 85% were seen once. Germline V gene sequence: CDR1 SGHRS, CDR2 YFSETQ. V was pared by 2 bases and J by 0 bases, with 12 bases between. This CDR3 spans 16 amino acids. Sequencing was performed on CD4+ or CD8+ T cells sorted from blood, taken in a trial of the OX40 agonist ivuxolimab. The chain carries TRBV5-1 and TRBJ1-3; D gene unclear. The source of this sequence is an adult with an advanced solid tumor such as melanoma, head and neck, liver or kidney cancer. This CDR3 is CASSFRIQSSGNTIYF. Here the CDR3 DNA reads TGCGCCAGCAGCTTTCGGATACAGAGCTCTGGAAACACCATATATTTT.